At least ten counts were recorded for the clone carrying this T cell receptor (beta chain). The target antigen is unknown. J gave up 6 bases and V 10 bases, and 6 bases lay outside the gene matches. In germline, CDR1 is MNHEY, CDR2 SMNVEV (reference sequence). CDR3 length: 13 residues. Individual cDNA molecules were tagged with unique molecular identifiers, the study reported. From the 5' RACE reads, TCRdb called clonotypes with MiXCR, one entry per CDR3 protein. The sample holds over 50,000 distinct CDR3 sequences, 11% seen once. The sample belongs to a study of early T cells in non-severe SARS-CoV-2 infection. About the research overall: The input, bulk RNA from unsorted whole blood, was sequenced, and chains were unpaired. Points from the study as a whole: Anti-spike CD8 specificities were favored by VDJdb matching, whose results missed private and CD4 specificities.

The receptor comes from an adult who was a healthcare worker with PCR-confirmed SARS-CoV-2 infection or an uninfected control (not recorded which). Sequencing was done on a sample of whole blood. The rearrangement joins TRBV27 to TRBJ1-1; 12 bases align to TRBD1. Here the CDR3 DNA reads TGTGCCACCCCCGGGGACAGGGGGCCTGAAGCTTTCTTT. Translating it yields CATPGDRGPEAFF.